What follows is one TCR beta chain and its context. This clone's antigen is unknown. No base-level quality is on record; no much larger clone is a single base apart. Counted from cysteine to phenylalanine, this CDR3 has 14 amino acids. Only the CDR3 region is kept as DNA, spanning 42 bases read in frame from base 1. The V end gives up 6 bases and the J end 3 bases, leaving 3 bases in the junction not matched to a gene. From a lookup of the germline V gene, CDR1 and CDR2 are SGHTA and FQGTGA. Receptor libraries were prepared by the immunoSEQ multiplex PCR assay. The table was pulled from immuneACCESS by TCRdb, which kept in-frame rearrangements only. Such tables lose some clones; where checked, under half of the loss comes from unresolved V genes, and the rest has no known cause. In all, the sample holds approximately 170,000 clones, and roughly 91% of those were seen once. Roughly 1.6% of the sample is taken by the ten largest.

The entry originates in a study of control samples from healthy donors and cancer patients (dated by TCRdb to between 2020 and 2021). The chain joins TRBV7-3 to TRBJ2-2, with 8 junctional bases fitting TRBD1. This receptor was identified in a woman aged 25-40 years in good health. The sequencing input was blood. The sequenced DNA is TGTGCCAGCAGGCCGGGACAGGACACCGGGGAGCTGTTTTTT. This gives the protein CASRPGQDTGELFF.